This T cell receptor beta chain was sequenced in a study of blood T cell repertoires in COVID-19. Across the whole study: Nucleic acid was either cDNA or gDNA, and it came from T cells, B-cell-depleted T cells, or PBMCs.

The CDR3 loop spans 13 amino acids. Clinical histories supplied by participants themselves formed the basis of cohort assignment. Clones were sequenced by immunoSEQ multiplex PCR, and TCRdb holds only the in-frame ones, with some missing. The sample contains more than 300,000 clones, 92% of which appear only once. Sequencing was carried out using PBMCs or T cells enriched from blood (not recorded which). The sequence was collected from a young woman who had recovered from COVID-19. V is TRBV21-1 and J is TRBJ2-7; no check of the table's D call, TRBD1, against the DNA was made. TRBV21-1 is listed as a pseudogene. This chain's CDR3 is CASSKDFRYEQYF. Here the CDR3 DNA reads TGTGCCAGCAGCAAAGATTTCAGATACGAGCAGTACTTC.